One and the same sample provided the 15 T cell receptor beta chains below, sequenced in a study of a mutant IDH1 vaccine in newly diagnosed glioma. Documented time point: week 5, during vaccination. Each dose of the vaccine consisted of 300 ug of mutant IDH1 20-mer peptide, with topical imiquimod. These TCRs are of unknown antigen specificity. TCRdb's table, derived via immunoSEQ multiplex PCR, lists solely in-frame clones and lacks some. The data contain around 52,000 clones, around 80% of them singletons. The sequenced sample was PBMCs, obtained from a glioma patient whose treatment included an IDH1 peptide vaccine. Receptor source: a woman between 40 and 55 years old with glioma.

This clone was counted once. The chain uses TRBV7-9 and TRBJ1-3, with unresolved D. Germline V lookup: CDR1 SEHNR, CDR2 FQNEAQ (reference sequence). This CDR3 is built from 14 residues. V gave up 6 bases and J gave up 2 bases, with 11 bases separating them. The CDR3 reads CASSFRETGNTIYF. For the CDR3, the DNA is TGTGCCAGCAGTTTTCGGGAGACTGGAAACACCATATATTTT.

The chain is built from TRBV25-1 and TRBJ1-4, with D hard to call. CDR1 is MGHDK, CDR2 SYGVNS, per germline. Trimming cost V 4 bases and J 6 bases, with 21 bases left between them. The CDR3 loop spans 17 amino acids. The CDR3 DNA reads TGTGCCAGCAGTGTGAACTTGAAGATCTCTAACCATGAAAAACTGTTTTTT. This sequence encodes CASSVNLKISNHEKLFF.

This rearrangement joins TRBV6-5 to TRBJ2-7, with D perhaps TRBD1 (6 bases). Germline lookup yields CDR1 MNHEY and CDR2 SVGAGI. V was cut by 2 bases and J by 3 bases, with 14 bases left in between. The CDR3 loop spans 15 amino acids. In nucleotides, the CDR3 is TGTGCCAGCAGTTACAGACAGGAGTTCATCTACGAGCAGTACTTC. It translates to CASSYRQEFIYEQYF.

The CDR3 sequence: CASSPETSGAQETQYF. CDR3 sequence (DNA): TGCGCCAGCAGCCCAGAGACTAGCGGAGCCCAAGAGACCCAGTACTTC. The gene calls are TRBV4-1 and TRBJ2-5, with 9 bases fitting TRBD2. Germline V gene lookup returns CDR1 MGHRA and CDR2 YSYEKL. Losses at the gene ends were 4 bases for V and 1 base for J; bases not matched to a gene: 7. This CDR3 has 16 amino acids.

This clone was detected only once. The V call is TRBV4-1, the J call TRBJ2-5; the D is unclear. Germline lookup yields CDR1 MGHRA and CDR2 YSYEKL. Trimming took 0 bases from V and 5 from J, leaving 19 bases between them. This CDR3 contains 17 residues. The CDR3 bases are TGCGCCAGCAGCCAAGATCGGGTCTCCGGGTCGGCGGAGACCCAGTACTTC. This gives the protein CASSQDRVSGSAETQYF.

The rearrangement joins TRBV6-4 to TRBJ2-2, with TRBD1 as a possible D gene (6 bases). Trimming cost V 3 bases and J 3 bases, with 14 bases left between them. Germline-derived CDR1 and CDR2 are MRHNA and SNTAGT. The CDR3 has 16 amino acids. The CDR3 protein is CASSEVAGVDTGELFF. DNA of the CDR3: TGTGCCAGCAGTGAAGTGGCAGGGGTAGACACCGGGGAGCTGTTTTTT.

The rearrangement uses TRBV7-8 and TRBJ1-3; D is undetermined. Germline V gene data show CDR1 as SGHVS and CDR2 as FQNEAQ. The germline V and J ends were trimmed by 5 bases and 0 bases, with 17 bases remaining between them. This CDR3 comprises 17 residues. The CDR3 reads CASSVQGSGSSGNTIYF. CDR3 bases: TGTGCCAGCAGCGTCCAAGGGTCGGGCTCCTCTGGAAACACCATATATTTT.

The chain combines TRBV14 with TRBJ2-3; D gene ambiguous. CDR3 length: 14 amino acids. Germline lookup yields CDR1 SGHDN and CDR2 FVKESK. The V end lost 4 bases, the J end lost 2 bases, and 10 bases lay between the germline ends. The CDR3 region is CASSPLQTTDTQYF. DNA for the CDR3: TGTGCCAGCAGCCCCCTCCAGACCACAGATACGCAGTATTTT.

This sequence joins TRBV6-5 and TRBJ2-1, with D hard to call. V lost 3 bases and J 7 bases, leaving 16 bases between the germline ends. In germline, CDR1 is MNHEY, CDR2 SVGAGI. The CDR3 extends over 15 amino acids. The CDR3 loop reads CASSYISASTNEQFF. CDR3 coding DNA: TGTGCCAGCAGTTATATTTCTGCATCGACTAATGAGCAGTTCTTC.

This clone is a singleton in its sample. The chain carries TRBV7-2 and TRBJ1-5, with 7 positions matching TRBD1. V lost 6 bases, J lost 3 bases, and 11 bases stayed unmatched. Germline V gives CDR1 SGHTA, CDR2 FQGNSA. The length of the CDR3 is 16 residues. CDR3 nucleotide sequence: TGTGCCAGCAGTATTACCGAGAGGGGGCCCAATCAGCCCCAGCATTTT. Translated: CASSITERGPNQPQHF.

The CDR3 nucleotides read TGTGCCAGCAGTGAAGCGGGGGACAGAAGGGAGCAGTACTTC. Protein: CASSEAGDRREQYF. The chain couples TRBV6-1 to TRBJ2-7; 7 nucleotides align to TRBD1. Trimming at V came to 0 bases and at J to 7 bases, leaving 6 bases not matched to a gene. The CDR3 sequence is 14 residues long. The germline CDR1 and CDR2 sequences are MNHNS and SASEGT.

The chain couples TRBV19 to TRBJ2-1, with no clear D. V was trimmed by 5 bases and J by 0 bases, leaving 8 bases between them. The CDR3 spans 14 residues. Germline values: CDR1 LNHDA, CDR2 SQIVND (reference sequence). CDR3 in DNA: TGTGCCAGTAGTCCCGAGAGCTCCTACAATGAGCAGTTCTTC. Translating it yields CASSPESSYNEQFF. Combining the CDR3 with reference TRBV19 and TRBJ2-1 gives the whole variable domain DGGITQSPKYLFRKEGQNVTLSCEQNLNHDAMYWYRQDPGQGLRLIYYSQIVNDFQKGDIAEGYSVSREKKESFPLTVTSAQKNPTAFYLCASSPESSYNEQFFGPGTRLTVL.

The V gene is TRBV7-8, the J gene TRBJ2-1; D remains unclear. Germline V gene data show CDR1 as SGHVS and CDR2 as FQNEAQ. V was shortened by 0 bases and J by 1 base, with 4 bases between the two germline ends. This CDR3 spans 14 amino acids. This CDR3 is CASSLAQSYNEQFF. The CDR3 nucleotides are TGTGCCAGCAGCTTAGCGCAGTCCTACAATGAGCAGTTCTTC.

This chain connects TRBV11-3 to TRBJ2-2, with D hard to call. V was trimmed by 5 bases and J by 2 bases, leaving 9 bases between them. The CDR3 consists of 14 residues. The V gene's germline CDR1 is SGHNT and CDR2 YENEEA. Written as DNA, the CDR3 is TGTGCCAGCAGCCTCACCGGAAACACCGGGGAGCTGTTTTTT. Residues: CASSLTGNTGELFF.

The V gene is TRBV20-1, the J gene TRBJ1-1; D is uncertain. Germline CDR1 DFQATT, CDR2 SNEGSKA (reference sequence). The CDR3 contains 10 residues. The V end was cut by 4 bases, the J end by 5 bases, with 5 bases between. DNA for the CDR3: TGCAGTGCTACCGGGACTGAAGCTTTCTTT. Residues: CSATGTEAFF.